The clone carrying this T cell receptor beta chain came up many times. Antigen: not known. V lost 5 bases to trimming and J lost 5 bases; unmatched junction nucleotides: 4. Looked up from germline, CDR1 is SNHLY and CDR2 is FYNNEI. The CDR3 totals 14 residues. The data stem from a study of T cell repertoires in cytomegalovirus infection. Overall study findings and caveats: HLA-C-restricted CMV-specific TCR beta clonotypes were dominant in the ex vivo response.

In TCRdb, the reads were re-called with MiXCR into one record per CDR3 protein. The sample yields under 600,000 distinct CDR3 sequences, 15% to 20% seen once. The genes are TRBV2 and TRBJ2-1, with TRBD1 matching 9 bases. This receptor was identified in a human donor in good health (CMV status not recorded). Some clones in this sample may be carry-over from other donors' samples. Sequencing was done on a sample of CD8+ T cells from PBMCs. The CDR3 DNA reads TGTGCCAGCAGTCCCGGACAGGGGCACAATGAGCAGTTCTTC. This gives the protein CASSPGQGHNEQFF.